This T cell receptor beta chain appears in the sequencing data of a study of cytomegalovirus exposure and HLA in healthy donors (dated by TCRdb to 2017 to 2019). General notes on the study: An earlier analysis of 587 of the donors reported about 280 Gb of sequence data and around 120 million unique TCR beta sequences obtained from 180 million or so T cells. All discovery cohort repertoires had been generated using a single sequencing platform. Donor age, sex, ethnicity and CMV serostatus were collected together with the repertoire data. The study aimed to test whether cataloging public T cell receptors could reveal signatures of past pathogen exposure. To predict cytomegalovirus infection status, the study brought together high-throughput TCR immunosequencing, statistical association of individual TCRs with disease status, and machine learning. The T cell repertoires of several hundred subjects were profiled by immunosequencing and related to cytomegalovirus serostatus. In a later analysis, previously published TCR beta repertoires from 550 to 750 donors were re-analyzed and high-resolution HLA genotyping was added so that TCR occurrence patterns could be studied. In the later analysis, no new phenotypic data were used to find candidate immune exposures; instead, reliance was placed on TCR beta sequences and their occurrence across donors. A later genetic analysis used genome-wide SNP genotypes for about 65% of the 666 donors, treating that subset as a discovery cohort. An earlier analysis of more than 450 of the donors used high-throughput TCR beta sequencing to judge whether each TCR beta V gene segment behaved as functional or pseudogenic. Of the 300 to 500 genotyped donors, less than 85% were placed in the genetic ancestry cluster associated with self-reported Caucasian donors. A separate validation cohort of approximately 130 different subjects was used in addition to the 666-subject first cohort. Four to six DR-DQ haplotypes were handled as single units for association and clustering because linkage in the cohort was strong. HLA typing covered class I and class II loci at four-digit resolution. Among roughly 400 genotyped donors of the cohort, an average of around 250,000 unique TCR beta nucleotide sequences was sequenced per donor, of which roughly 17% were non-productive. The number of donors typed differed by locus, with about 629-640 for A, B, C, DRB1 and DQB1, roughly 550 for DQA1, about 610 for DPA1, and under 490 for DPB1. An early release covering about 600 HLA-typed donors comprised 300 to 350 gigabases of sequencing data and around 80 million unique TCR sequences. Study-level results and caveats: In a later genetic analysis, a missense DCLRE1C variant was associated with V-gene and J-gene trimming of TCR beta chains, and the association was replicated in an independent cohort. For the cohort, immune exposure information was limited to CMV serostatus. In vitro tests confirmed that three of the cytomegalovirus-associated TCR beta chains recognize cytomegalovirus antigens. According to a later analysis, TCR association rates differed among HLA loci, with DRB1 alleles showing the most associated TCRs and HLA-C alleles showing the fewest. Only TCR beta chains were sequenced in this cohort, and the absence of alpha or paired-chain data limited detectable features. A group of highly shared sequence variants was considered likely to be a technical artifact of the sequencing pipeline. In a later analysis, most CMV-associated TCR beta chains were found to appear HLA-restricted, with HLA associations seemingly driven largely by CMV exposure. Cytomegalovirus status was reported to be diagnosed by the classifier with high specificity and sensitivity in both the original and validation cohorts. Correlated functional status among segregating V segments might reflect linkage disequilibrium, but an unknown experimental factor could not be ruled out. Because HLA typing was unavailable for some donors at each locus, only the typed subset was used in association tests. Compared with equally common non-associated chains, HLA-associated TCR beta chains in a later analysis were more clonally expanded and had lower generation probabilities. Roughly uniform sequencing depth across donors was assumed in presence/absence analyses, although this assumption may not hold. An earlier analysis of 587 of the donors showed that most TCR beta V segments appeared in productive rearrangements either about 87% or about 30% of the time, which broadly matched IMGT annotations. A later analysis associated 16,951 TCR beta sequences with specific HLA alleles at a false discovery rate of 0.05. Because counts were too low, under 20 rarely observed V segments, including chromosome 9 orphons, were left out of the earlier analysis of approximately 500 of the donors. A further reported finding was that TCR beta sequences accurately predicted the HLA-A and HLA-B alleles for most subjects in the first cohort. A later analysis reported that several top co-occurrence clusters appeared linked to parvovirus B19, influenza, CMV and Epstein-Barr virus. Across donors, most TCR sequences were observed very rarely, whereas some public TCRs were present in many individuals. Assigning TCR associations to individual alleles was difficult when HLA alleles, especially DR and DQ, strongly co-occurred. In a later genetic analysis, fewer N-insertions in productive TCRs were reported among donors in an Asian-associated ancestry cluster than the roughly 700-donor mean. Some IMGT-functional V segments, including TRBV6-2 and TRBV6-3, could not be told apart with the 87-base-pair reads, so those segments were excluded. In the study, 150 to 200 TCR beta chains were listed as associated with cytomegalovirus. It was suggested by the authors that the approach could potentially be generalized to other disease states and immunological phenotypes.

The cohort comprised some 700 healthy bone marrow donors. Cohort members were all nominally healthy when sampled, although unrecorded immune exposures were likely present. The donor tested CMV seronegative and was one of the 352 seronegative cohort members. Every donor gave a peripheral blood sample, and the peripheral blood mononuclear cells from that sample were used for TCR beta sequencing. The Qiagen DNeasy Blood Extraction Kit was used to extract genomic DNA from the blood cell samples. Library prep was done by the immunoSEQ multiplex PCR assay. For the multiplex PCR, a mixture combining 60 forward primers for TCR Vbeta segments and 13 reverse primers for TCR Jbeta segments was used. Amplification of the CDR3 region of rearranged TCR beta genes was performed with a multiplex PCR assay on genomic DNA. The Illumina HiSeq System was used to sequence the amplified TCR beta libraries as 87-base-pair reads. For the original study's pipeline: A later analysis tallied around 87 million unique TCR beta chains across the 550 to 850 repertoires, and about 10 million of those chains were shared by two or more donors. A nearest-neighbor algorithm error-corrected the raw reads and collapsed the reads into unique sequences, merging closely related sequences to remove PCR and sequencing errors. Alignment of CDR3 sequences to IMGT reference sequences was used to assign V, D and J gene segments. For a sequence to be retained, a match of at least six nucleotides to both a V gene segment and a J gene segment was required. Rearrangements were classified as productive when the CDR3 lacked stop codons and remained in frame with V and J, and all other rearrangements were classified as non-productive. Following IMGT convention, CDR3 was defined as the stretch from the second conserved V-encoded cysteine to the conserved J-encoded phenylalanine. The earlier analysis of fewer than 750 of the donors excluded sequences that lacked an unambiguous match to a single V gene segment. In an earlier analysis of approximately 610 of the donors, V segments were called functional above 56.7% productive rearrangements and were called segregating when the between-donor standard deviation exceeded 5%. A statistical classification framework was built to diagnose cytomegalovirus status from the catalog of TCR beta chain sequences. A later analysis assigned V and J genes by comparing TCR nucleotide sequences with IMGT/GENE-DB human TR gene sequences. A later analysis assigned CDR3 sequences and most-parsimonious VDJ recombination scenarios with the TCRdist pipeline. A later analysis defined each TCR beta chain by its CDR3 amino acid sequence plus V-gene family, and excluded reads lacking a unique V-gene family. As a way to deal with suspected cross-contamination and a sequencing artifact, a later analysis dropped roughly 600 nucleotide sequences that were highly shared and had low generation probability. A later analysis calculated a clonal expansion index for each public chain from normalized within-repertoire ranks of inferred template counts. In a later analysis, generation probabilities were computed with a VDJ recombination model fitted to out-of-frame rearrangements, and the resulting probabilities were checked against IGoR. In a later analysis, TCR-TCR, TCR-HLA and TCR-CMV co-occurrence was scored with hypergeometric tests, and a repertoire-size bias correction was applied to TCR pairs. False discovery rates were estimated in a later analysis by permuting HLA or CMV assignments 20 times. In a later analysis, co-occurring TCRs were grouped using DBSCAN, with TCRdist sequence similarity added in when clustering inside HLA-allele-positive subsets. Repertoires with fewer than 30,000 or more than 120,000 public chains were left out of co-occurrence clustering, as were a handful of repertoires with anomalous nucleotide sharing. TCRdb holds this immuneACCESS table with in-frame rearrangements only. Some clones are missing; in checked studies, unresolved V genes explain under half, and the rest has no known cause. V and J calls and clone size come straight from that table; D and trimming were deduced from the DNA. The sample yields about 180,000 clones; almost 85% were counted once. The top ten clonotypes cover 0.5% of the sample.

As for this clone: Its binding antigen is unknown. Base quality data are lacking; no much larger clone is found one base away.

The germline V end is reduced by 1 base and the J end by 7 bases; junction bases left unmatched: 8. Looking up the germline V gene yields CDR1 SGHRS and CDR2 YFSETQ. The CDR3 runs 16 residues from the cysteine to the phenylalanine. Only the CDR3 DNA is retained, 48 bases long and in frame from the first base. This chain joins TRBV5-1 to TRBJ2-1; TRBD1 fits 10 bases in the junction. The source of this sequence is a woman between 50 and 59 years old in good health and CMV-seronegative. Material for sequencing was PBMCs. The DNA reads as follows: TGCGCCAGCAGCTTGACCCCGGGACAGGGGAGGAATGAGCAGTTCTTC. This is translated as CASSLTPGQGRNEQFF.